This T cell receptor (beta chain) derives from a study of chemoradiotherapy in HPV16-positive cancers. A note on this clone: Its target is unknown.

Over chemoradiotherapy, repertoires were sampled more than once. Whole-study results and caveats: During treatment, candidate HPV-specific clones and E7-related motifs expanded in tumor. Better recurrence-free survival went with HPV-responsive T-cell expansion in HPV16-positive patients.

Using immunoSEQ multiplex PCR, the repertoire was profiled, and TCRdb retains in-frame clones only, with some absent. Among just under 7,000 clones listed, approximately 79% were seen once. V gave up 7 bases and J gave up 2 bases; unmatched junction bases: 5. Germline loops: CDR1 SEHNR, CDR2 FQNEAQ (reference sequence). The CDR3 covers 15 residues. The chain combines TRBV7-9 with TRBJ1-2, with 12 bases matching TRBD1. The sample here was taken from a patient who underwent chemoradiotherapy. The TCR originated in a human donor with HPV-associated anogenital cancer. The CDR3 sequence is CASTGTGGYNYGYTF. The CDR3 coding sequence is TGTGCCAGCACCGGGACAGGGGGCTACAACTATGGCTACACCTTC.